This paragraph reports one TCR beta chain. Its antigen is as yet unknown. People who had autoimmune disease history or systemic immunosuppression were excluded. The entry originates in a study of OX40 agonist ivuxolimab in advanced cancers. As for the study in general: Enrolled patients in dose escalation had cancers that were hepatocellular carcinoma, melanoma, renal cell or head and neck cancer.

The method was immunoSEQ multiplex PCR; TCRdb's version includes in-frame clones alone and lacks a portion of them. This sample has 78,000 or so clones, with more than 70% found just once. The study, taken as a whole, reports: At 0.1 to 3.0 mg/kg, clonal expansion of CD4+ and CD8+ blood T cells had occurred by week 6. CD8+ T cells averaged more expanded clones than CD4+.

The sample here was CD4+ or CD8+ T cells sorted from blood, taken in a trial of the OX40 agonist ivuxolimab. This TCR came from an adult with an advanced solid tumor such as melanoma, head and neck, liver or kidney cancer.

CDR3 nucleotides: TGTGCCAGCAGTGAAAAGACAGCCTCTGGAAACACCATATATTTT. This encodes CASSEKTASGNTIYF. The chain is built from TRBV6-1 and TRBJ1-3; D may be TRBD1 (5 bases). V was trimmed by 2 bases and J by 0 bases, leaving 8 bases between them. CDR1 is MNHNS and CDR2 is SASEGT in the germline V gene. The CDR3 is made up of 15 amino acids.